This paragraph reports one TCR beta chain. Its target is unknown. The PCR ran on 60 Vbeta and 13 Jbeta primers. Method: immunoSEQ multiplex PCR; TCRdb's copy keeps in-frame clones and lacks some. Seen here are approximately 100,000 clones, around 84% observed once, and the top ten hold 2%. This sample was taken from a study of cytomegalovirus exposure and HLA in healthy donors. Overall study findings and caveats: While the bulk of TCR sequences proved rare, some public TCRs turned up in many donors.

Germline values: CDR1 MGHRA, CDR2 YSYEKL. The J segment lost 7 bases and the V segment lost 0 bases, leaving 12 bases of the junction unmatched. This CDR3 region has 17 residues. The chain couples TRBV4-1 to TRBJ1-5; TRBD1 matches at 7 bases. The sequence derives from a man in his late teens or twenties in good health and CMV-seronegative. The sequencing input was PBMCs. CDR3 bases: TGCGCCAGCAGCCAAGAGCGACAGGGTGGGATCGGACAGCCCCAGCATTTT. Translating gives CASSQERQGGIGQPQHF.